The clone carrying this TCR beta chain came up a few times. Antigen: not known. CDR1 GTSNPN and CDR2 SVGIG come from the germline V gene (reference sequence). Trimming shortened V by 1 base and J by 0 bases, and 16 bases separated the two germline ends. The CDR3 extends over 17 amino acids. The sample is drawn from a study of CD8 T cells in ankylosing spondylitis. Findings of the study overall: Researchers reportedly found disease-linked clones significantly enriched in matched ankylosing spondylitis synovial fluid. Blood of patients with ankylosing spondylitis appeared to be characterized by a TCR beta motif of several highly homologous variants. In reactive arthritis synovial fluid and blood, some motif variants had been reported before.

Each TCR beta library was made by quantitative 5'-RACE that incorporated molecular barcodes. TCRdb re-called the 5' RACE reads with MiXCR, one entry per CDR3 protein. Of 700,000 to 850,000 distinct CDR3 sequences detected, about 12% appear once; the ten largest clones hold around 0.51%. The sequence was obtained from a male donor with ankylosing spondylitis. Sequencing was done on a sample of blood, either unsorted or a sorted T cell fraction (not recorded which). The V gene is TRBV30, the J gene TRBJ1-5; D remains unclear. This CDR3 is CAWSAKKVGYSNQPQHF. The CDR3 DNA reads as TGTGCCTGGAGTGCCAAAAAAGTAGGGTATAGCAATCAGCCCCAGCATTTT.